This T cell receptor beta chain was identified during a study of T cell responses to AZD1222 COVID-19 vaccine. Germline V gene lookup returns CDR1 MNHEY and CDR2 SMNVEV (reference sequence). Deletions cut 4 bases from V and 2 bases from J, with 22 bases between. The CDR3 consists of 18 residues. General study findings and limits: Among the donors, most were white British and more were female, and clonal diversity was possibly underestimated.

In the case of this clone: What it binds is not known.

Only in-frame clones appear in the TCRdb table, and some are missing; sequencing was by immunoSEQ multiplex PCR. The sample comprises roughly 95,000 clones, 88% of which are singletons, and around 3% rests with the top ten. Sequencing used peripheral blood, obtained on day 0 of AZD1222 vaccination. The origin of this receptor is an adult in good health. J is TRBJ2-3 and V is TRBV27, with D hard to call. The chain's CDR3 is CASSSPIVAGPSTDTQYF. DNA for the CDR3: TGTGCCAGCAGTTCCCCGATCGTTGCAGGACCCTCCACAGATACGCAGTATTTT.